This TCR beta chain was profiled in a study of T-cell memory formation after mild COVID-19. The wider study: TCR clusters largely stayed donor specific. The study, taken as a whole, reports: Day 15 to 85 contracting clones showed balanced CD4/CD8; day 15 to 37 expanders favored CD4+. Unconfirmed was the SARS-CoV-2 specificity of second-wave clones that peaked on day 37.

This clonotype was seen a few times. The antigen remains undetermined. TCR alpha and TCR beta cDNA libraries carrying sample barcodes and UMIs came from 5'RACE with constant-segment primers. TCRdb re-called the 5' RACE reads with MiXCR, one entry per CDR3 protein. This table holds roughly 58,000 distinct CDR3 sequences, 8% to 10% found once. This CDR3 region has 15 residues. Germline trimming cut 0 bases from V and 5 bases from J; bases unmatched to any gene: 2. CDR1 and CDR2 (germline): SGHTA, FQGNSA. The J gene is TRBJ2-2, the V gene TRBV7-2, with 8 bases lining up with TRBD2. Sequencing was performed on PBMCs or a T cell subset sorted from them (not recorded which). This TCR derives from a man aged 18 to 30 who had mild COVID-19 (a few samples of this study predate the infection). Cell type and time point are not known. CDR3 protein: CASSLATGGTGELFF. In DNA, the CDR3 is TGTGCCAGCAGCTTAGCGACGGGGGGGACCGGGGAGCTGTTTTTT. The full variable domain, with the rest looked up from reference TRBV7-2 and TRBJ2-2, is GAGVSQSPSNKVTEKGKDVELRCDPISGHTALYWYRQSLGQGLEFLIYFQGNSAPDKSGLPSDRFSAERTGGSVSTLTIQRTQQEDSAVYLCASSLATGGTGELFFGEGSRLTVL.